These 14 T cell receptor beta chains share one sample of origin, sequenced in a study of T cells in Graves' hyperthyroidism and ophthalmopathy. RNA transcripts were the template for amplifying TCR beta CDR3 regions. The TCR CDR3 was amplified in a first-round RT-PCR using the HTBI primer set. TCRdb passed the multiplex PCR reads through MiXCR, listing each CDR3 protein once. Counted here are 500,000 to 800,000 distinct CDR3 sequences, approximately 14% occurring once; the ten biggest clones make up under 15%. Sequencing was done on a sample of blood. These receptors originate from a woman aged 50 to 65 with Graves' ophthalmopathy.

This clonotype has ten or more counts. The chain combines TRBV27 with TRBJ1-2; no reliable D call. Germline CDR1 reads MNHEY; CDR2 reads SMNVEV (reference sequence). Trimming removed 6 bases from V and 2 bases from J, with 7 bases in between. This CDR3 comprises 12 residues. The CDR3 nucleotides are TGTGCCAGCAGCCGATCCAACTATGGCTACACCTTC. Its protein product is CASSRSNYGYTF.

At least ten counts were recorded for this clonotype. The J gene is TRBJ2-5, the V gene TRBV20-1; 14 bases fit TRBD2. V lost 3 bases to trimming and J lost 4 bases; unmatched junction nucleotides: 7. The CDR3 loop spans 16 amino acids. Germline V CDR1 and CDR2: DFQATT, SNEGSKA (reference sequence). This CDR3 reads CSARGLAGVSGETQYF. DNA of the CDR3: TGCAGTGCTAGGGGACTAGCGGGAGTGTCGGGAGAGACCCAGTACTTC.

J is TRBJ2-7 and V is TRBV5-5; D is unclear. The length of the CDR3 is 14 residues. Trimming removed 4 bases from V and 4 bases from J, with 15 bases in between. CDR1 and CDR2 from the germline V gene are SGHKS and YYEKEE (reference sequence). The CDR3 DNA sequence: TGTGCCAGCAGCCTCGGCCGGAGTATTTACGAGCAGTACTTC. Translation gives CASSLGRSIYEQYF.

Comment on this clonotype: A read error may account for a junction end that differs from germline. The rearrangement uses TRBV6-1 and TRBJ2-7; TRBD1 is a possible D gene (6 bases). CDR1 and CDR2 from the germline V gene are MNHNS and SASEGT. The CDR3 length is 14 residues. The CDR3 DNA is TGTGCCGGCAGCCGAACGGGGACACTCTACGAGCAGTACTTC. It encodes CAGSRTGTLYEQYF.

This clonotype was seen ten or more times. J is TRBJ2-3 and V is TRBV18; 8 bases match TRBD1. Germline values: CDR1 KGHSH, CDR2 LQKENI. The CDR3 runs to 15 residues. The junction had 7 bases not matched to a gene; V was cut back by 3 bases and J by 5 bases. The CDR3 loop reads CASSPTTGVQDTQYF. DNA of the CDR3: TGTGCCAGCTCACCTACGACAGGGGTGCAAGATACGCAGTATTTT.

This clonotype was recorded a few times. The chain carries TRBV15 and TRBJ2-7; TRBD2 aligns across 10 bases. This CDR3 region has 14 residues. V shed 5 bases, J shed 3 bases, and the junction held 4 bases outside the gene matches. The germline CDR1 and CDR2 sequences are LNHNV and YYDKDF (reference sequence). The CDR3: CATSGLAANYEQYF. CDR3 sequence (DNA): TGTGCCACCAGCGGACTAGCGGCTAACTACGAGCAGTACTTC.

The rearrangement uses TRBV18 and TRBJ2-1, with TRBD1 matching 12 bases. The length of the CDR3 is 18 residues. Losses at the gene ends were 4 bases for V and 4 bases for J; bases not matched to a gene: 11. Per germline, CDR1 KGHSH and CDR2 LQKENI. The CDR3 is CASSHNKGTGGLYNEQFF. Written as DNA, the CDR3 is TGTGCCAGCTCACACAATAAGGGGACAGGGGGCTTATACAATGAGCAGTTCTTC.

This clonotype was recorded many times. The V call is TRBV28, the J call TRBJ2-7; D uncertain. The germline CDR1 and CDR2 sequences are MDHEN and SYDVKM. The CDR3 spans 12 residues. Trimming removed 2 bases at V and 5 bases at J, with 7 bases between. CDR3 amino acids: CASSLVYNEQYF. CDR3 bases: TGTGCCAGCAGTTTAGTTTATAACGAGCAGTACTTC. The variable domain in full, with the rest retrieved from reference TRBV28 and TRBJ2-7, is DVKVTQSSRYLVKRTGEKVFLECVQDMDHENMFWYRQDPGLGLRLIYFSYDVKMKEKGDIPEGYSVSREKKERFSLILESASTNQTSMYLCASSLVYNEQYFGPGTRLTVT.

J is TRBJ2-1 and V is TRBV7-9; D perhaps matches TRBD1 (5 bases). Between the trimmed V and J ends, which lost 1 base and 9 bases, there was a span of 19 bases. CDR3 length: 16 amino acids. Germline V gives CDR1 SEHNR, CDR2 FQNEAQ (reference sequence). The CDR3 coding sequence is TGTGCCAGCAGCTTAGACCGGTCCAGGGAAAGAGGTGAGCAGTTCTTC. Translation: CASSLDRSRERGEQFF.

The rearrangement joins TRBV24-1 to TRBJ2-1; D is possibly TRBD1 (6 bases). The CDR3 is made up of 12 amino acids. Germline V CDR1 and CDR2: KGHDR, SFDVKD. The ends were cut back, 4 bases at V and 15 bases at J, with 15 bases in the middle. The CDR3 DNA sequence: TGTGCCACCAGTGACGCTACAGGGATGGGGTTCTTC. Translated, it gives CATSDATGMGFF.

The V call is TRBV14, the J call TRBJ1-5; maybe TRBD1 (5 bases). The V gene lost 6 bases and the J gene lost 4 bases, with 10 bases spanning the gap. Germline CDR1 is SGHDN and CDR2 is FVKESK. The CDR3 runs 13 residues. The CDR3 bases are TGTGCCAGCAGTCAGGGACTTAATCAGCCCCAGCATTTT. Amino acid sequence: CASSQGLNQPQHF.

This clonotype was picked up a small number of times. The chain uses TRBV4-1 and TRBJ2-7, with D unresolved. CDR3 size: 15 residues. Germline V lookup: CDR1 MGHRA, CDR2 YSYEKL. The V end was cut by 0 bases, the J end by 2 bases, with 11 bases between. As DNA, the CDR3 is TGCGCCAGCAGCCAAGATCCCAGGTTGACCTACGAGCAGTACTTC. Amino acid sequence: CASSQDPRLTYEQYF.

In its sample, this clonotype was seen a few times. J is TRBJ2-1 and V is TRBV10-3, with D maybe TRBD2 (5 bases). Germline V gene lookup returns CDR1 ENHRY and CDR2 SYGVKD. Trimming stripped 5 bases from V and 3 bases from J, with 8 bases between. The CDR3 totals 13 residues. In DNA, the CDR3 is TGTGCCATCAGTCCCCGGGGCTACAATGAGCAGTTCTTC. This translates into CAISPRGYNEQFF.

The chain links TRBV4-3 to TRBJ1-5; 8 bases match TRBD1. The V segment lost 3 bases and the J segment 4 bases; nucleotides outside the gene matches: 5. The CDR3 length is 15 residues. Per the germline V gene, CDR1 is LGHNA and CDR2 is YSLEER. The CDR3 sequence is CASSQDRDGNQPQHF. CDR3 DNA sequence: TGCGCCAGCAGCCAGGACAGGGATGGGAATCAGCCCCAGCATTTT.